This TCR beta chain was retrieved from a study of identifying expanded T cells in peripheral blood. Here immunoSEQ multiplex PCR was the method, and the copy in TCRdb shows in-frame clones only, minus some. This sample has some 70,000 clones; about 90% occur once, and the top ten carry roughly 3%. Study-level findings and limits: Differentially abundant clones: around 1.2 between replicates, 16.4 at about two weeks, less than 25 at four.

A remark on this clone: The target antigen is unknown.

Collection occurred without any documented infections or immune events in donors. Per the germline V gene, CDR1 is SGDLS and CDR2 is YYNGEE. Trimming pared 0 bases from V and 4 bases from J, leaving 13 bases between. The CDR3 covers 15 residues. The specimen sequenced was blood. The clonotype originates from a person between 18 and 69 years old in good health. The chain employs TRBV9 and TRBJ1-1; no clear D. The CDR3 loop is CASSVDVGLSTEAFF. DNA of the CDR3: TGTGCCAGCAGCGTAGATGTGGGATTGAGCACTGAAGCTTTCTTT.